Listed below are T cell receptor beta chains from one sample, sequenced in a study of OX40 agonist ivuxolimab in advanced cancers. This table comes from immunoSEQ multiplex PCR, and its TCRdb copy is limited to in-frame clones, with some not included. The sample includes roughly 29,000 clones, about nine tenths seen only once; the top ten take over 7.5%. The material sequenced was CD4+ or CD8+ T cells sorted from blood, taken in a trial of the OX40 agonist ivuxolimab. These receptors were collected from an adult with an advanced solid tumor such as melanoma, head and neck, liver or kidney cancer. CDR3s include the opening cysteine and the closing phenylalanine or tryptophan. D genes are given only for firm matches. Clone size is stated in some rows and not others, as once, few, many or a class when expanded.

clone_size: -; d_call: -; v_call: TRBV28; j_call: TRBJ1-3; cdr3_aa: CASSFRGTSGNTIYF; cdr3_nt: TGTGCCAGCAGTTTCCGGGGAACGTCTGGAAACACCATATATTTT
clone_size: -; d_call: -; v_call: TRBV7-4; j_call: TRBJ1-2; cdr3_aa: CASSLAAGGVLGYTF; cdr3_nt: TGTGCCAGCAGCTTAGCGGCGGGGGGGGTATTGGGCTACACCTTC
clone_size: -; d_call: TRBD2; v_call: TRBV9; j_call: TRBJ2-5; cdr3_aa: CASSSPFGASGIGETQYF; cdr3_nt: TGTGCCAGCAGCTCCCCCTTCGGGGCTAGCGGTATTGGAGAGACCCAGTACTTC
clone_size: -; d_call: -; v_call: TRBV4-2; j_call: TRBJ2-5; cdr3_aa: CASSQDAVAEYQETQYF; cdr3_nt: TGTGCCAGCAGCCAAGATGCGGTAGCGGAGTACCAAGAGACCCAGTACTTC
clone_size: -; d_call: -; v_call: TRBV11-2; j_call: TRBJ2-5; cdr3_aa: CASSPRDYQETQYF; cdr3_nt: TGTGCCAGCAGCCCACGGGACTACCAAGAGACCCAGTACTTC
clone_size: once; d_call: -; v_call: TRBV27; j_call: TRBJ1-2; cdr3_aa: CASSLSSVQGINYGYTF; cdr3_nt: TGTGCCAGCAGTCTCAGTTCGGTTCAGGGCATTAACTATGGCTACACCTTC
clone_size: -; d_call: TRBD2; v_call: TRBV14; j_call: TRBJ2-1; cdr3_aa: CASQREGNEQFF; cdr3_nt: TGTGCCAGCCAGCGGGAGGGGAATGAGCAGTTCTTC
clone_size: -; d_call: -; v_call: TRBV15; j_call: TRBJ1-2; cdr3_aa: CATSRPPEGYTF; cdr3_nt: TGTGCCACCAGCAGACCTCCGGAGGGCTACACCTTC
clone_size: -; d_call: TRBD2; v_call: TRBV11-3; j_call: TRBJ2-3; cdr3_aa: CASSPGLAGGDTQYF; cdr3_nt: TGTGCCAGCAGCCCGGGACTAGCGGGGGGGGATACGCAGTATTTT
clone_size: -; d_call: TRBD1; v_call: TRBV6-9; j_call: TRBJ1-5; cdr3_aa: CASSTTGTASQPQHF; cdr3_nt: TGTGCCAGCAGTACGACCGGGACAGCAAGCCAGCCCCAGCATTTT
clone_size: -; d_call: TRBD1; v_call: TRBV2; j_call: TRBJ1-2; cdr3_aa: CAIPDRGSANYGYTF; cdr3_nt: TGTGCCATTCCCGACAGGGGTTCGGCTAACTATGGCTACACCTTC
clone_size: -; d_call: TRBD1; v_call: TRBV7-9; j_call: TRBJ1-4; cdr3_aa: CASSLRQGIYEKLFF; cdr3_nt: TGTGCCAGCAGCTTAAGACAGGGTATATATGAAAAACTGTTTTTT
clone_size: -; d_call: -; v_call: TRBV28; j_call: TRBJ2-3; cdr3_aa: CASSLYGTPADTQYF; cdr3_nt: TGTGCCAGCAGTTTATACGGGACCCCGGCAGATACGCAGTATTTT
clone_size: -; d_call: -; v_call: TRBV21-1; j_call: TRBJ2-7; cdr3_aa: CASSKGTSGGPYEQYF; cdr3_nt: TGTGCCAGCAGCAAAGGGACTAGCGGTGGTCCCTACGAGCAGTACTTC
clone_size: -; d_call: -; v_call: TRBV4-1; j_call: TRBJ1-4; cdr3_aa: CASSQGVMGGGNEKLFF; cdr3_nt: TGCGCCAGCAGCCAAGGTGTTATGGGGGGCGGAAATGAAAAACTGTTTTTT
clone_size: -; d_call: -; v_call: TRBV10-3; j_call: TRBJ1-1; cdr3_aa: CATYGQGSEAFF; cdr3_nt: TGTGCCACCTATGGCCAGGGGTCTGAAGCTTTCTTT
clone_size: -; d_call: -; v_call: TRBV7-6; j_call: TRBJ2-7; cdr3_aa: CASSLAASYEQYF; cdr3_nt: TGTGCCAGCAGCTTAGCGGCCTCCTACGAGCAGTACTTC
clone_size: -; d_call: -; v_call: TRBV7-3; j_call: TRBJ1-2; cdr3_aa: CASSLTVGVHYGYTF; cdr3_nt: TGTGCCAGCAGCTTAACGGTAGGAGTCCACTATGGCTACACCTTC
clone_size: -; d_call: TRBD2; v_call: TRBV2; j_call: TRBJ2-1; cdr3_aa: CASSEWGLASYNEQFF; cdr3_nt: TGTGCCAGCAGTGAGTGGGGACTAGCATCCTACAATGAGCAGTTCTTC
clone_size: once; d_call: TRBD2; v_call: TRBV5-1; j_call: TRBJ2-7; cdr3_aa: CASSLGLGLAGGPDYEQYF; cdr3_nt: TGCGCCAGCAGCTTGGGACTGGGGCTAGCGGGAGGGCCGGACTACGAGCAGTACTTC
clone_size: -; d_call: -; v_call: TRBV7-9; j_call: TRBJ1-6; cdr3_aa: CASSPGGSSPLHF; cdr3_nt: TGTGCCAGCAGCCCCGGGGGGAGTTCACCCCTCCACTTT
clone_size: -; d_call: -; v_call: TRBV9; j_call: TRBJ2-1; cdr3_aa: CASSASRDISYNEQFF; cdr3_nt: TGTGCCAGCAGCGCCAGCCGGGACATTTCCTACAATGAGCAGTTCTTC
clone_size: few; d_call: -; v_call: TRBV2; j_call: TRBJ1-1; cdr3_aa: CASTGNTEAFF; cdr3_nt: TGTGCCAGCACAGGGAACACTGAAGCTTTCTTT
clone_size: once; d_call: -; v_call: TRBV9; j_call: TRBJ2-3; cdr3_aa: CASSVVAGQGRDTQYF; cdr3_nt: TGTGCCAGCAGCGTAGTAGCGGGCCAGGGGAGAGATACGCAGTATTTT
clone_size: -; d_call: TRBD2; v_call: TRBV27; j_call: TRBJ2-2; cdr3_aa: CASSPTSAGELFF; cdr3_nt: TGTGCCAGCAGCCCTACTAGCGCCGGGGAGCTGTTTTTT
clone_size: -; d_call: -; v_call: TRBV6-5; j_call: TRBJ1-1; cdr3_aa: CASTLANTEAFF; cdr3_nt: TGTGCCAGCACCCTGGCAAACACTGAAGCTTTCTTT
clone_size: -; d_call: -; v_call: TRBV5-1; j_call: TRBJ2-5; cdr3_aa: CASSLVAADRTQYF; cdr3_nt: TGCGCCAGCAGCTTGGTAGCGGCCGACCGGACCCAGTACTTC
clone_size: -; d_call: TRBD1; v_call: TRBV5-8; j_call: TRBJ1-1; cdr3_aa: CASRDRGGTEAFF; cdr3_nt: TGTGCCAGCAGGGACAGGGGTGGGACTGAAGCTTTCTTT
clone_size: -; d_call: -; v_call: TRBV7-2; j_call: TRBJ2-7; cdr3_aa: CASSRDFLEQYF; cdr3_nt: TGTGCCAGCAGCAGGGACTTCCTCGAGCAGTACTTC
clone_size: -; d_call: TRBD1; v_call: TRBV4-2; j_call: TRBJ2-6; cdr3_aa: CASSQESRGLGANVLTF; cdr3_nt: TGTGCCAGCAGCCAAGAGTCCAGGGGGCTCGGGGCCAACGTCCTGACTTTC
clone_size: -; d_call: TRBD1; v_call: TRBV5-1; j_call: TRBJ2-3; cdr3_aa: CASSRGGQAGDTQYF; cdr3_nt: TGCGCCAGCAGCCGGGGCGGACAGGCGGGAGATACGCAGTATTTT
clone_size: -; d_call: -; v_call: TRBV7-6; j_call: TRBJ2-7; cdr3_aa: CASSPGAGYEQYF; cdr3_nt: TGTGCCAGCAGCCCCGGAGCAGGCTACGAGCAGTACTTC
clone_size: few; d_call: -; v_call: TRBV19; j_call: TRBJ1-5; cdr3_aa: CASKDGNQPQHF; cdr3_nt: TGTGCCAGTAAGGATGGCAATCAGCCCCAGCATTTT
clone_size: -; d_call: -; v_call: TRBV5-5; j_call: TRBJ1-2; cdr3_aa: CASSLEPPGHGYTF; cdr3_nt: TGTGCCAGCAGCTTGGAACCCCCCGGGCATGGCTACACCTTC
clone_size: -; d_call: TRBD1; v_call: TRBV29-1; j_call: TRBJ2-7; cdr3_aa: CSVEQRDRENEQYF; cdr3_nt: TGCAGCGTTGAACAACGGGACAGAGAGAACGAGCAGTACTTC
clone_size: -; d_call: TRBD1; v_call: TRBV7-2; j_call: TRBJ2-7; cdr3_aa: CASSTWTGGGWEQYF; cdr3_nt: TGTGCCAGCAGCACTTGGACAGGGGGGGGTTGGGAGCAGTACTTC
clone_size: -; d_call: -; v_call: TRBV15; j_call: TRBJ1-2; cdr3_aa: CATSTRTYGYTF; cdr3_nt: TGTGCCACCAGCACACGGACCTATGGCTACACCTTC
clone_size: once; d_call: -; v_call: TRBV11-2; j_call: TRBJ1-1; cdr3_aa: CASSFSGAYTDEAFF; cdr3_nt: TGTGCCAGCAGCTTCTCAGGGGCCTACACCGATGAAGCTTTCTTT
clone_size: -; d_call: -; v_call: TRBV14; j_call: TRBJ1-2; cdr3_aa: CASSLTVNYGYTF; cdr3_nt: TGTGCCAGCAGCCTGACAGTCAACTATGGCTACACCTTC
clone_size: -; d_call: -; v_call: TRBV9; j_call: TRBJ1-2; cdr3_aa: CASSVAGLSRNLNGYTF; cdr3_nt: TGTGCCAGCAGCGTAGCTGGGTTATCCAGAAATCTAAATGGCTACACCTTC
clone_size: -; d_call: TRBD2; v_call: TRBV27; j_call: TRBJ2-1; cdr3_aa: CASSFHGGVNLNEQFF; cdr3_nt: TGTGCCAGCAGTTTCCACGGGGGGGTCAATCTCAATGAGCAGTTCTTC
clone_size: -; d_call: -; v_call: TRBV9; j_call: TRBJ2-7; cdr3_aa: CASSGLSEEQYF; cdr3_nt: TGTGCCAGCAGTGGGCTCTCCGAGGAACAGTACTTC
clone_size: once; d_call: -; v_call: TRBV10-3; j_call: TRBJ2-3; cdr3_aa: CAISELGAGSTDTQYF; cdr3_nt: TGTGCCATCAGTGAATTAGGGGCAGGGAGCACAGATACGCAGTATTTT
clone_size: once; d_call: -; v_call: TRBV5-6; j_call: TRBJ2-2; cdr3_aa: CASSFRGVVTGELFF; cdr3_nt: TGTGCCAGCAGCTTCAGGGGGGTGGTAACCGGGGAGCTGTTTTTT
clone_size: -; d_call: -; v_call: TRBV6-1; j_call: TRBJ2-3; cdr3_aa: CASEDPSTDTQYF; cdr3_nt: TGTGCCAGCGAAGATCCTAGCACAGATACGCAGTATTTT
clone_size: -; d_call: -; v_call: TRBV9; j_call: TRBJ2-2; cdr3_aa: CASSVDGGGLADTGELFF; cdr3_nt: TGTGCCAGCAGCGTAGATGGAGGGGGGCTAGCGGACACCGGGGAGCTGTTTTTT
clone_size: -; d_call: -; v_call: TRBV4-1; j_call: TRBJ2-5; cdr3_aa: CASSQVPGRGETQYF; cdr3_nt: TGCGCCAGCAGCCAAGTACCAGGCCGGGGGGAGACCCAGTACTTC
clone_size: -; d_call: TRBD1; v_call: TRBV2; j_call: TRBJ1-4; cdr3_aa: CASRNDNRGPREKLFF; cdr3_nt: TGTGCCAGCAGGAACGACAACAGGGGGCCACGGGAAAAACTGTTTTTT